This TCR beta chain comes out of a study of vaccination and CD4 T cells after COVID-19. Cultured CD4+ T cell DNA was sequenced using the Oncomine TCR Beta short-read assay. Genomic DNA from cultured CD4+ T cells was extracted. TCRdb independently ran MiXCR on the PCR reads; one entry per CDR3 protein. The sample holds under 20,000 distinct CDR3 sequences, about 54% seen once. Germline V gene data show CDR1 as ENHRY and CDR2 as SYGVKD. V lost 7 bases and J lost 1, with 13 bases in between. CDR3 length: 14 residues. Described treatment: roughly 10-day PBMC culture with coronavirus spike peptide pools or control peptides (ViraFEST assay). Points on this clonotype: The antigen remains unidentified.

The specimen was cultured CD4+ T cells from blood, collected after SARS-CoV-2 vaccination. The J gene is TRBJ2-5, the V gene TRBV10-3, with D unclear. The TCR was taken from a human donor with COVID-19. CDR3 coding DNA: TGTGCCATCAACCAAGGACGGCCCCAAGAGACCCAGTACTTC. The encoded protein is CAINQGRPQETQYF.